The rows below give T cell receptor beta chains drawn from one sample of a study of cytomegalovirus exposure and HLA in healthy donors. Measured with immunoSEQ multiplex PCR; TCRdb has only the in-frame clones, and not every one. The table includes approximately 89,000 clones, less than 85% detected once. Specimen: PBMCs. The receptors originated from a man between 40 and 49 years old in good health and CMV-seropositive. CDR3s include the opening cysteine and the closing phenylalanine or tryptophan. D genes are given only for firm matches. The size field is filled for only some rows; it gives once, few, many or a size class.

clone_size,d_call,j_call,v_call,cdr3_nt,cdr3_aa
once,NA,TRBJ1-3,TRBV11-3,TGTGCCAGCAGAAGGACGGGATACTCTGGAAACACCATATATTTT,CASRRTGYSGNTIYF
NA,NA,TRBJ2-3,TRBV6-4,TGTGCCAGCGCGGTGCGGGGCACAGATACGCAGTATTTT,CASAVRGTDTQYF
NA,TRBD1,TRBJ2-7,TRBV19,TGTGCCAGTAGTATCGACAGGGGGGCTTACGAGCAGTACTTC,CASSIDRGAYEQYF
NA,TRBD2,TRBJ2-7,TRBV6-1,TGTGCCAGCAGTGACACAGCGGGACCCCCCTACGAGCAGTACTTC,CASSDTAGPPYEQYF
NA,NA,TRBJ2-1,TRBV20-1,TGCAGCGGGACACCGGATAATGAGCAGTTCTTC,CSGTPDNEQFF
NA,TRBD2,TRBJ2-1,TRBV7-9,TGTGCCAGCAGCTTACGGGCTAGCGGGAGGCCCGAGCAGTTCTTC,CASSLRASGRPEQFF
NA,TRBD1,TRBJ1-5,TRBV5-5,TGTGCCAGCAGCTTGTTCGGCCAGGGGGCTAGCAATCAGCCCCAGCATTTT,CASSLFGQGASNQPQHF
NA,TRBD1,TRBJ2-3,TRBV6-1,TGTGCCAGCAACCCCGGGACAGGGGTTTTGGATACGCAGTATTTT,CASNPGTGVLDTQYF
NA,TRBD2,TRBJ2-5,TRBV18,TGTGCCAGCTCACCGAGGCGGGAGGTAGAGACCCAGTACTTC,CASSPRREVETQYF
NA,TRBD1,TRBJ2-7,TRBV6-5,TGTGCCAGCAGTTCACCGGGACAGCGGAGCGAGCAGTACTTC,CASSSPGQRSEQYF
NA,NA,TRBJ2-1,TRBV12-1,TGTGCCAGCAGCGGATTAGAGGTCGGTGGTGAGCAGTTCTTC,CASSGLEVGGEQFF
NA,NA,TRBJ1-3,TRBV6-5,TGTGCCAGCAGTTACAACACCGGGAGGGGAAACACCATATATTTT,CASSYNTGRGNTIYF
NA,NA,TRBJ2-4,TRBV18,TGTGCCAGCTCACCACCGGAGGGGAAAAACATTCAGTACTTC,CASSPPEGKNIQYF
NA,NA,TRBJ1-3,TRBV7-8,TGTGCCAGCAGCTTAACGAGAGGAAACACCATATATTTT,CASSLTRGNTIYF
NA,NA,TRBJ1-2,TRBV6-1,TGTGCCAGCAGTGAAGGTTTCACTCCGGGATATGGCTACACCTTC,CASSEGFTPGYGYTF
NA,TRBD2,TRBJ2-3,TRBV4-1,TGCGCCAGCAGCCAAGATAAACTAGCGGGAACCGATACGCAGTATTTT,CASSQDKLAGTDTQYF
NA,TRBD1,TRBJ2-5,TRBV10-3,TGTGCCATCAGTGAAGATGTCCCGGGGACAGGGGAGACCCAGTACTTC,CAISEDVPGTGETQYF
NA,NA,TRBJ1-3,TRBV4-1,TGCGCCAGCAGCCAAGAGAGTTATGGAAACACCATATATTTT,CASSQESYGNTIYF
NA,TRBD2,TRBJ2-1,TRBV18,TGTGCCAGCTCACCACCGTCTAGCGGGAGGTACAATGAGCAGTTCTTC,CASSPPSSGRYNEQFF
NA,NA,TRBJ2-5,TRBV5-6,TGTGCCAGCAGCTTGGTCAGCCAAGAGACCCAGTACTTC,CASSLVSQETQYF
NA,NA,TRBJ2-7,TRBV2,TGTGCCAGCAGTGGCGGGACTGGGAGCTCCTACGAGCAGTACTTC,CASSGGTGSSYEQYF
NA,NA,TRBJ2-1,TRBV6-6,TGTGCCAGCAGTCAGGGTCAAATATACAATGAGCAGTTCTTC,CASSQGQIYNEQFF
NA,NA,TRBJ2-7,TRBV28,TGTGCCAGCAGTTTTCGACTACCAAATTCCTACGAGCAGTACTTC,CASSFRLPNSYEQYF
NA,TRBD1,TRBJ2-5,TRBV28,TGTGCCAGCAGCCGAGGTGGACAGGGCCAAGAGACCCAGTACTTC,CASSRGGQGQETQYF
NA,NA,TRBJ2-1,TRBV10-3,TGTGCCATATCATCAGAGACTGTCTCCAATGAGCAGTTCTTC,CAISSETVSNEQFF
NA,NA,TRBJ2-3,TRBV2,TGTGCCAGCAGTTTCCGGGACACGGGCACAGATACGCAGTATTTT,CASSFRDTGTDTQYF
few,TRBD2,TRBJ2-2,TRBV27,TGTGCCAGCAGTTTACAAGTGGGAGGGCTACCCGGGGAGCTGTTTTTT,CASSLQVGGLPGELFF
NA,NA,TRBJ2-5,TRBV28,TGTGCCAGCAGTTCACAGGGTCGGGAGACCCAGTACTTC,CASSSQGRETQYF
few,TRBD2,TRBJ2-7,TRBV29-1,TGCAGCGTCCCTGACAGCGGGACTAGTATTAGAGAGCAGTACTTC,CSVPDSGTSIREQYF
NA,NA,TRBJ2-7,TRBV11-2,TGTGCCAGCAGCTATTTAACGGGAAAAGCCTACGAGCAGTACTTC,CASSYLTGKAYEQYF
NA,TRBD1,TRBJ2-2,TRBV18,TGTGCCAGCTCACCGCCAGGGGGCGCGAACACCGGGGAGCTGTTTTTT,CASSPPGGANTGELFF
NA,TRBD2,TRBJ2-1,TRBV7-3,TGTGCCAGCAGCTTAGGACTAGTCAATGAGCAGTTCTTC,CASSLGLVNEQFF
NA,NA,TRBJ2-5,TRBV10-3,TGTGCCATCAGTGAGTCGAGAGTGGGGCCGAGGCAAGAGACCCAGTACTTC,CAISESRVGPRQETQYF
NA,TRBD2,TRBJ2-1,TRBV10-3,TGTGCCATCAGTGAGGACGGGACTAGACACAATGAGCAGTTCTTC,CAISEDGTRHNEQFF
few,NA,TRBJ1-2,TRBV6-6,TGTGCCAGCAGTTACGAGGGGAGGGGCTACACCTTC,CASSYEGRGYTF
NA,NA,TRBJ1-2,TRBV25-1,TGTGCCAGCAGTGAGGGGCAGGGTGGTTATGGCTACACCTTC,CASSEGQGGYGYTF
NA,NA,TRBJ2-7,TRBV9,TGTGCCAGCAGCGTCGACCCAGACAGGACCTACGAGCAGTACTTC,CASSVDPDRTYEQYF
few,TRBD2,TRBJ2-1,TRBV11-3,TGTGCCAGCAGCTCGGGACTAGCTTACAATGAGCAGTTCTTC,CASSSGLAYNEQFF
NA,NA,TRBJ2-1,TRBV7-9,TGTGCCAGCAGCTTAAGACAGATCAATGAGCAGTTCTTC,CASSLRQINEQFF
NA,NA,TRBJ1-1,TRBV28,TGTGCCAGCAGTTTACAGACCGCGCGGACTGAAGCTTTCTTT,CASSLQTARTEAFF
NA,TRBD2,TRBJ2-1,TRBV27,TGTGCCAGCAGTTTAGACACCAGGCGGGAGAACACTGAGCAGTTCTTC,CASSLDTRRENTEQFF
NA,NA,TRBJ2-1,TRBV11-3,TGTGCCAGCAGTTCTGGGAGAGTAGGCTACAATGAGCAGTTCTTC,CASSSGRVGYNEQFF
NA,NA,TRBJ1-3,TRBV9,TGTGCCAGCAGCGCAACACAGGGAACTGGAAACACCATATATTTT,CASSATQGTGNTIYF
NA,NA,TRBJ1-5,TRBV27,TGTGCCAGCAGTCAAGACAGCCGTGGTCAGCCCCAGCATTTT,CASSQDSRGQPQHF
NA,NA,TRBJ1-2,TRBV4-1,TGCGCCAGCAGCCAAGCATTTGGGGCTGGTGGCTATGGCTACACCTTC,CASSQAFGAGGYGYTF
once,TRBD2,TRBJ2-7,TRBV11-3,TGTGCCAGCAGCACTTCTAGCGGGAGAGGCGAGCAGTACTTC,CASSTSSGRGEQYF